This TCR beta chain was retrieved from a study of blood T cell repertoires in COVID-19. Across the study: PBMCs, B-cell-depleted T cells, or T cells provided the cDNA or gDNA that made up the material.

Under the authors' procedure: Cell counts per sample came from amplifying reference gene primers. Profiling relied on immunoSEQ multiplex PCR, and the TCRdb table lists in-frame clones only, not all of them. Clone size and the V and J calls come from that table; the DNA yielded D and trimming. This sample has 200,000 to 300,000 clones, with approximately 88% found just once. Recruitment covered about two dozen US areas and drew participants whose ages spanned about 18 to 90 years. The V gene end was trimmed by 4 bases and the J gene end by 11 bases; junction bases not matched to a gene: 4. Looked up from germline, CDR1 is MNHEY and CDR2 is SVGAGI. The CDR3 covers 14 residues.

Sample: PBMCs or T cells enriched from blood (not recorded which). The chain couples TRBV6-5 to TRBJ2-2; 13 bases are shared with TRBD2. The clonotype was recovered from a woman aged 40 to 50 with acute COVID-19. The CDR3 DNA reads TGTGCCAGCAGTTCAGGACTAGCGGGAGTTGAGCTGTTTTTT. This translates into CASSSGLAGVELFF.